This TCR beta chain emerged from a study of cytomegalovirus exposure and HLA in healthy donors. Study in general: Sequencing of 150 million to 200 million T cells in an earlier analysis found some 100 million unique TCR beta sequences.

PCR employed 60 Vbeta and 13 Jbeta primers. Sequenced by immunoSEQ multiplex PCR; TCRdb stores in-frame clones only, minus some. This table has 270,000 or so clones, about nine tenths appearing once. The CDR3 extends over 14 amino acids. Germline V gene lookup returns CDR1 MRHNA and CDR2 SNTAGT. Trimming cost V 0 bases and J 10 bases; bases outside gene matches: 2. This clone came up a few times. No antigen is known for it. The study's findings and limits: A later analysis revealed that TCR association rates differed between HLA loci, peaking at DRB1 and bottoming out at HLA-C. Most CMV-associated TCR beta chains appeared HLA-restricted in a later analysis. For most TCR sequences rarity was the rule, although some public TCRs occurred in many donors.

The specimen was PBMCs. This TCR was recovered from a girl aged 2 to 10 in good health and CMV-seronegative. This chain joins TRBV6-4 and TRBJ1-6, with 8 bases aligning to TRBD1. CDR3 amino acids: CASSDSAGGSPLHF. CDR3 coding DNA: TGTGCCAGCAGTGACTCGGCAGGGGGCTCACCCCTCCACTTT.